This T cell receptor (beta chain) was identified in a study of CXCR3-negative and CXCR3-positive naive CD8 T cells. Study findings and constraints: Cryopreserved cells partially lost CXCR3 expression, and fresh PBMCs were used in most assays. High diversity, comparable across both naive subsets, contrasted with much lower diversity in memory CD8+ cells. Naive CXCR3-positive cells had TRB CDR3s more hydrophobic than those of CXCR3-negative naive cells.

The V gene's germline CDR1 is LNHNV and CDR2 YYDKDF (reference sequence). The CDR3 has 17 amino acids. CD45RO-CCR7+CD27+CD95- characterized naive CD8+ T cells. Turning to this clonotype: Its antigen is as yet unknown.

The authors prepared UMI-labeled TRB cDNA libraries by 5' RACE. TCRdb reprocessed the 5' RACE reads and keeps a single row for each CDR3 protein, giving no DNA. This sample lists about 120,000 distinct CDR3 sequences; its ten largest clones have approximately 0.4%. The rearrangement links TRBV15 to TRBJ2-5; the D call of TRBD1 rests on TCRdb alone, since no DNA is present to check it. What was sequenced was naive CXCR3+ CD8+ T cells from blood. The subset here: CD45RO-CCR7+CD27+CD95- naive CD8+ T cells expressing CXCR3 (TNR3+). This clonotype was obtained from a human donor in good health. Some clones in this sample may be carry-over from other donors' samples. The CDR3 loop reads CATSRDGFVGGQETQYF.